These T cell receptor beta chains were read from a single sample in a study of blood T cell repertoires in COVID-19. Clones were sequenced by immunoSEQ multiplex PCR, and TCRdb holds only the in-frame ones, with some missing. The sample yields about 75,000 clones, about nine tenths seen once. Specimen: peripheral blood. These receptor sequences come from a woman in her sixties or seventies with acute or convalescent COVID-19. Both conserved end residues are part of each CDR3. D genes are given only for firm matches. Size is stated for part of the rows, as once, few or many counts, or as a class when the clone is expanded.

cdr3_nt: TGTGCCAGCAGCCCCGTTCCCGGGGAGCTGTTTTTT
cdr3_aa: CASSPVPGELFF
d_call: .
j_call: TRBJ2-2
v_call: TRBV6-1
clone_size: .

cdr3_nt: TGTGCCAGCAGTTTAGGACAGGGGTACACAGATACGCAGTATTTT
cdr3_aa: CASSLGQGYTDTQYF
d_call: TRBD1
j_call: TRBJ2-3
v_call: TRBV27
clone_size: .

cdr3_nt: TGTGCCAGAATATACGGCCCGCGGCCTGATCAGCCCCAGCATTTT
cdr3_aa: CARIYGPRPDQPQHF
d_call: .
j_call: TRBJ1-5
v_call: TRBV5-3
clone_size: .

cdr3_nt: TGTGCCAGCAGTTACGGCGGAGTTTATGGCTACACCTTC
cdr3_aa: CASSYGGVYGYTF
d_call: .
j_call: TRBJ1-2
v_call: TRBV6-6
clone_size: .

cdr3_nt: TGTGCCAGCAGCTTAGTAGGGGTGGGTCAGCCCCAGCATTTT
cdr3_aa: CASSLVGVGQPQHF
d_call: .
j_call: TRBJ1-5
v_call: TRBV7-9
clone_size: .

cdr3_nt: TGTGCCATCAGTGAAACGACAGGGACGATAGAGACCCAGTACTTC
cdr3_aa: CAISETTGTIETQYF
d_call: TRBD1
j_call: TRBJ2-5
v_call: TRBV10-3
clone_size: .

cdr3_nt: TGTGCCAGCAGCTTAGTAGGGAGCTCCTATAATTCACCCCTCCACTTT
cdr3_aa: CASSLVGSSYNSPLHF
d_call: .
j_call: TRBJ1-6
v_call: TRBV7-9
clone_size: once

cdr3_nt: TGTGCCAGCAGTTTAAAGTCAGGTCAGCGGGGGGTCCCCTACGAGCAGTACTTC
cdr3_aa: CASSLKSGQRGVPYEQYF
d_call: TRBD2
j_call: TRBJ2-7
v_call: TRBV27
clone_size: .

cdr3_nt: TGTGCCAGTAGTCCGGACAGGGGGCGAGTCTATGGCTACACCTTC
cdr3_aa: CASSPDRGRVYGYTF
d_call: TRBD1
j_call: TRBJ1-2
v_call: TRBV19
clone_size: .

cdr3_nt: TGTGCCAGCTCAAGGACAGGGGGCTCCTATAATTCACCCCTCCACTTT
cdr3_aa: CASSRTGGSYNSPLHF
d_call: TRBD1
j_call: TRBJ1-6
v_call: TRBV18
clone_size: once

cdr3_nt: TGTGCCAGCAGCTCCATTACCGGCTCCTACGAGCAGTACTTC
cdr3_aa: CASSSITGSYEQYF
d_call: .
j_call: TRBJ2-7
v_call: TRBV7-8
clone_size: .

cdr3_nt: TGTGCCAGCAAGGAAGACAGGGATAATCAGCCCCAGCATTTT
cdr3_aa: CASKEDRDNQPQHF
d_call: TRBD1
j_call: TRBJ1-5
v_call: TRBV2
clone_size: .

cdr3_nt: TGTGCCAGCAGTTTAGGAGGGGTGACTGAAGCTTTCTTT
cdr3_aa: CASSLGGVTEAFF
d_call: .
j_call: TRBJ1-1
v_call: TRBV28
clone_size: .

cdr3_nt: TGTGCCAGCAGCACGGGACTTAACTATGGCTACACCTTC
cdr3_aa: CASSTGLNYGYTF
d_call: .
j_call: TRBJ1-2
v_call: TRBV5-4
clone_size: .

cdr3_nt: TGTGCCAGCAGCGCCGCCTCCGAAGGGGGGGGAGAAAAACTGTTTTTT
cdr3_aa: CASSAASEGGGEKLFF
d_call: .
j_call: TRBJ1-4
v_call: TRBV9
clone_size: .

cdr3_nt: TGTGCCAGCAGTCGACAGGGAAACACTGAAGCTTTCTTT
cdr3_aa: CASSRQGNTEAFF
d_call: TRBD1
j_call: TRBJ1-1
v_call: TRBV6-5
clone_size: .

cdr3_nt: TGTGCCAGCAGTTTCTCCGGGATCGACCCCTCTGGAAACACCATATATTTT
cdr3_aa: CASSFSGIDPSGNTIYF
d_call: .
j_call: TRBJ1-3
v_call: TRBV28
clone_size: .

cdr3_nt: TGTGCCAGCAGTTCTAAGACAGGACAGGGGGAGCAGTACTTC
cdr3_aa: CASSSKTGQGEQYF
d_call: TRBD1
j_call: TRBJ2-7
v_call: TRBV6-6
clone_size: .

cdr3_nt: TGTGCCAGCAGCCCCCCCGGGGGGCGGGAGACCCAGTACTTC
cdr3_aa: CASSPPGGRETQYF
d_call: .
j_call: TRBJ2-5
v_call: TRBV5-6
clone_size: .

cdr3_nt: TGTGCCAGCAGCTTTACTAGCTCAGATGAGCAGTTCTTC
cdr3_aa: CASSFTSSDEQFF
d_call: .
j_call: TRBJ2-1
v_call: TRBV5-4
clone_size: .

cdr3_nt: TGTGCCAGCACCCCTCTCGAGAGCTCCTACAATGAGCAGTTCTTC
cdr3_aa: CASTPLESSYNEQFF
d_call: .
j_call: TRBJ2-1
v_call: TRBV7-9
clone_size: once

cdr3_nt: TGTGCCACCGGAACCAGACAGGGTAACACTGAAGCTTTCTTT
cdr3_aa: CATGTRQGNTEAFF
d_call: TRBD1
j_call: TRBJ1-1
v_call: TRBV10-3
clone_size: .

cdr3_nt: TGTGCCAGCAACCTACTAGCGGGGGCTTACGAGCAGTACTTC
cdr3_aa: CASNLLAGAYEQYF
d_call: TRBD2
j_call: TRBJ2-7
v_call: TRBV6-5
clone_size: .

cdr3_nt: TGTGCCAGCAGCGGCGGGCTGCTTCAGTACTATGGCTACACCTTC
cdr3_aa: CASSGGLLQYYGYTF
d_call: .
j_call: TRBJ1-2
v_call: TRBV2
clone_size: .

cdr3_nt: TGTGCCAGTAGTATAGTGCCAGGAGGGGTCGGAGATACGCAGTATTTT
cdr3_aa: CASSIVPGGVGDTQYF
d_call: .
j_call: TRBJ2-3
v_call: TRBV19
clone_size: .

cdr3_nt: TGTGCCTGGAGTAGGTTAAGACTAGCGGGGTACACAGATACGCAGTATTTT
cdr3_aa: CAWSRLRLAGYTDTQYF
d_call: TRBD2
j_call: TRBJ2-3
v_call: TRBV30
clone_size: .

cdr3_nt: TGTGCCAGCTCACCCGAAGGGGGCAATCAGCCCCAGCATTTT
cdr3_aa: CASSPEGGNQPQHF
d_call: .
j_call: TRBJ1-5
v_call: TRBV18
clone_size: .

cdr3_nt: TGTGCCAGCAGTCCAGGCGGGGACGCCTACAATGAGCAGTTCTTC
cdr3_aa: CASSPGGDAYNEQFF
d_call: .
j_call: TRBJ2-1
v_call: TRBV28
clone_size: once